Shown below are 32 T cell receptor beta chains from a single sample sequenced in a study of cytomegalovirus exposure and HLA in healthy donors. PCR primers comprised 60 Vbeta and 13 Jbeta primers. The assay was immunoSEQ multiplex PCR, and TCRdb's table has in-frame clones only and misses some. The sample lists some 150,000 clones, about four fifths occurring once. The sequenced material came from PBMCs. Receptors originate from a young woman in good health and CMV-seropositive.

The V and J genes are TRBV9 and TRBJ2-7; 7 nucleotides agree with TRBD1. The CDR3 length is 14 residues. Germline V gene data show CDR1 as SGDLS and CDR2 as YYNGEE. The V gene end was trimmed by 2 bases and the J gene end by 2 bases; junction bases not matched to a gene: 4. DNA for the CDR3: TGTGCCAGCAGCGTGGGGACAGCAGCCTACGAGCAGTACTTC. Translating gives CASSVGTAAYEQYF.

The V call is TRBV18, the J call TRBJ1-4; D unresolved. The germline V and J ends were trimmed by 5 bases and 8 bases, with 9 bases remaining between them. The CDR3 is 12 amino acids. The germline V gene has CDR1 KGHSH and CDR2 LQKENI. This CDR3 reads CASSGEGEKLFF. For the CDR3, the DNA is TGTGCCAGCTCAGGAGAAGGCGAAAAACTGTTTTTT.

The chain carries TRBV4-2 and TRBJ1-1; a weak D match, TRBD1 (5 bases). CDR1 and CDR2 from the germline V gene are LGHNA and YNFKEQ. This CDR3 is 16 amino acids long. The germline V and J ends were trimmed by 0 bases and 5 bases, with 16 bases remaining between them. CDR3 DNA: TGTGCCAGCAGCCAAGATTATAGGGGCACTACTACTGAAGCTTTCTTT. Translated, it gives CASSQDYRGTTTEAFF.

The genes are TRBV2 and TRBJ1-2; possibly TRBD1 for D (6 bases). Per the germline V gene, CDR1 is SNHLY and CDR2 is FYNNEI. This CDR3 has 15 amino acids. Trimming cost V 5 bases and J 1 base, with 14 bases left between them. The CDR3 reads CASSLQGSLNYGYTF. The CDR3, as DNA: TGTGCCAGCAGTTTACAGGGCTCCCTTAACTATGGCTACACCTTC.

The chain recombines TRBV20-1 with TRBJ2-7; D remains ambiguous. V was pared by 3 bases and J by 2 bases, with 5 bases between. The CDR3 has 11 amino acids. Germline V gene data show CDR1 as DFQATT and CDR2 as SNEGSKA (reference sequence). The CDR3 DNA sequence: TGCAGTGCTAGCCTAACCTACGAGCAGTACTTC. Encoded protein: CSASLTYEQYF.

The chain has TRBV29-1 and TRBJ1-1; D uncertain. The CDR3 runs to 14 residues. Germline V gene lookup returns CDR1 SQVTM and CDR2 ANQGSEA. V lost 6 bases, J lost 1 base, and 15 bases lay in between. In DNA form, the CDR3 reads TGCAGCGTCTGGAACGGAAGAGGGAACACTGAAGCTTTCTTT. Encoded protein: CSVWNGRGNTEAFF.

The CDR3: CASSPTGEPYGYTF. As DNA, the CDR3 is TGTGCCAGCAGCCCGACAGGGGAACCCTATGGCTACACCTTC. The V and J genes are TRBV5-4 and TRBJ1-2; 8 bases agree with TRBD1. Germline CDR1 and CDR2: SGHNT and YYREEE (reference sequence). The V and J ends lost 4 bases and 4 bases, in that order; junction bases with no gene match: 6. The CDR3 covers 14 residues. The whole variable domain, filled in from reference TRBV5-4 and TRBJ1-2, reads ETGVTQSPTHLIKTRGQQVTLRCSSQSGHNTVSWYQQALGQGPQFIFQYYREEENGRGNFPPRFSGLQFPNYSSELNVNALELDDSALYLCASSPTGEPYGYTFGSGTRLTVV.

V usage is TRBV13 and J usage is TRBJ2-3, with 7 bases identical to TRBD1. Germline V gives CDR1 PRHDT, CDR2 FYEKMQ (reference sequence). This CDR3 has 20 residues. V gave up 5 bases and J gave up 0 bases; unmatched junction bases: 20. The CDR3 DNA reads TGTGCCAGCAGCGGCTCTAAAGGTACCGGGACAGCAAGAAGCACAGATACGCAGTATTTT. Translating gives CASSGSKGTGTARSTDTQYF.

CDR3 amino acids: CASSPPTGGAGNEQFF. The CDR3, as DNA: TGTGCCAGCTCACCACCGACAGGGGGCGCCGGCAATGAGCAGTTCTTC. The J gene is TRBJ2-1, the V gene TRBV18; 10 nucleotides align to TRBD1. This CDR3 region has 16 residues. Germline lookup yields CDR1 KGHSH and CDR2 LQKENI. Germline trimming cut 0 bases from V and 6 bases from J; bases unmatched to any gene: 5.

The chain has TRBV10-3 and TRBJ1-2, with a possible D match to TRBD1 (6 bases). The CDR3 spans 15 residues. In germline, CDR1 is ENHRY, CDR2 SYGVKD. Trimming stripped 0 bases from V and 1 base from J, with 9 bases between. The CDR3 spells CAISESTRGNYGYTF. The CDR3 DNA is TGTGCCATCAGTGAGTCAACCAGGGGTAACTATGGCTACACCTTC.

This clone was seen a handful of times. The chain carries TRBV7-2 and TRBJ2-3; D may be TRBD2 (7 bases). Looked up from germline, CDR1 is SGHTA and CDR2 is FQGNSA. V was cut by 4 bases and J by 3 bases, with 14 bases left in between. The CDR3 runs to 15 residues. CDR3 nucleotides: TGTGCCAGCAGCTCTAGGGGGGGGGCGACAGATACGCAGTATTTT. It translates to CASSSRGGATDTQYF.

The CDR3 nucleotides are TGTGCCAGCTCACCTTATGAGGTGGGAGGCTATGGCTACACCTTC. This gives the protein CASSPYEVGGYGYTF. The chain is built from TRBV18 and TRBJ1-2, with D unclear. Germline V CDR1 and CDR2: KGHSH, LQKENI. The CDR3 runs to 15 residues. V lost 3 bases and J 4 bases, leaving 15 bases between the germline ends.

This chain uses TRBV4-3 with TRBJ2-1; TRBD2 agrees at 13 bases. J lost 2 bases, V lost 1 base, and 8 bases had no gene match. Per germline, CDR1 LGHNA and CDR2 YSLEER. CDR3 length: 19 residues. CDR3 sequence (DNA): TGCGCCAGCAGCCAAGCAGGGCCGACTAGCGGGGGGCCCTACAATGAGCAGTTCTTC. Encoded protein: CASSQAGPTSGGPYNEQFF.

The chain combines TRBV19 with TRBJ1-3; a weak D match, TRBD1 (5 bases). The CDR3 has 12 residues. The germline V and J ends were trimmed by 5 bases and 4 bases, with 6 bases remaining between them. The germline V gene encodes CDR1 LNHDA and CDR2 SQIVND (reference sequence). The CDR3 nucleotides read TGTGCCAGTAGTCACAGGGGAAACACCATATATTTT. Translated: CASSHRGNTIYF.

The chain is built from TRBV4-1 and TRBJ1-1, with D possibly being TRBD1 (6 bases). This CDR3 is 18 amino acids long. V lost 0 bases and J 3 bases, leaving 20 bases between the germline ends. The germline CDR1 and CDR2 sequences are MGHRA and YSYEKL. The CDR3 DNA reads as TGCGCCAGCAGCCAAGAATACCCCAGGGGAGGGAGGGACACTGAAGCTTTCTTT. Protein product: CASSQEYPRGGRDTEAFF.

The chain links TRBV7-9 to TRBJ2-7, with no clear D. Between the trimmed V and J ends, which lost 0 bases and 2 bases, there was a span of 8 bases. There are 14 residues in the CDR3. The germline CDR1 and CDR2 sequences are SEHNR and FQNEAQ (reference sequence). The CDR3 region is CASSLATETYEQYF. Written as DNA, the CDR3 is TGTGCCAGCAGCTTAGCCACAGAAACCTACGAGCAGTACTTC.

The chain uses TRBV7-2 and TRBJ1-1; 7 bases align to TRBD1. The length of the CDR3 is 15 residues. Germline values: CDR1 SGHTA, CDR2 FQGNSA. The trim removed 0 bases at V and 5 bases at J, leaving 6 bases unmatched. CDR3 DNA sequence: TGTGCCAGCAGCTTAGCGATGCCGGGACAGACTGAAGCTTTCTTT. Protein: CASSLAMPGQTEAFF.

The chain uses TRBV27 and TRBJ1-6; 9 bases fit TRBD1. This CDR3 comprises 16 residues. The ends lost 2 bases at V and 7 bases at J; junction bases unmatched: 6. The V gene's germline CDR1 is MNHEY and CDR2 SMNVEV (reference sequence). The CDR3 spells CASSLQDRGLNSPLHF. In DNA, the CDR3 is TGTGCCAGCAGTTTACAGGACAGGGGTTTAAATTCACCCCTCCACTTT.

CDR3 sequence: CASSSGQQASYEQYF. The CDR3 bases are TGTGCCAGCAGCTCAGGACAGCAAGCCTCCTACGAGCAGTACTTC. The J gene is TRBJ2-7, the V gene TRBV5-4; a weak D match, TRBD1 (6 bases). CDR1 is SGHNT, CDR2 YYREEE, per germline (reference sequence). This CDR3 has 15 amino acids. Trimming stripped 3 bases from V and 0 bases from J, with 13 bases between.

This chain uses TRBV28 with TRBJ2-7; the D is unclear. V was trimmed by 2 bases and J by 7 bases, leaving 6 bases between them. The CDR3 runs to 11 residues. Germline CDR1 is MDHEN and CDR2 is SYDVKM. In nucleotides, the CDR3 is TGTGCCAGCAGTTTAATGTCGGAGCAGTACTTC. Translating it yields CASSLMSEQYF.

The rearrangement joins TRBV7-9 to TRBJ2-5; perhaps TRBD2 as D (5 bases). CDR3 length: 12 amino acids. Germline V gene sequence: CDR1 SEHNR, CDR2 FQNEAQ (reference sequence). Trimming cost V 7 bases and J 5 bases, with 11 bases left between them. CDR3 nucleotides: TGTGCCAGCAACGAGAGGGCGGAGACCCAGTACTTC. Its protein is CASNERAETQYF.

V is TRBV13 and J is TRBJ2-7; 8 bases match TRBD2. CDR1 is PRHDT, CDR2 FYEKMQ, per germline (reference sequence). V lost 3 bases to trimming and J lost 2 bases; unmatched junction nucleotides: 9. This CDR3 region has 16 residues. The CDR3 here is CASSFSGGVGPYEQYF. As DNA, the CDR3 is TGTGCCAGCAGCTTTTCGGGGGGGGTAGGGCCCTACGAGCAGTACTTC.

The CDR3 loop is CASTRGTTEAFF. CDR3 bases: TGTGCCAGCACGAGGGGGACCACTGAAGCTTTCTTT. The chain has TRBV7-9 and TRBJ1-1, with D perhaps matching TRBD1 (6 bases). The CDR3 is 12 amino acids. CDR1 is SEHNR, CDR2 FQNEAQ, per germline (reference sequence). The V and J ends lost 7 bases and 4 bases respectively, with 10 bases between them.

CDR3 loop: CASEQRGSQGDEQYF. CDR3 DNA: TGTGCCAGCGAACAAAGGGGCTCCCAAGGCGACGAGCAGTACTTC. The V and J genes are TRBV6-1 and TRBJ2-7; a possible D gene is TRBD1 (5 bases). V was cut by 8 bases and J by 5 bases, with 22 bases left in between. This CDR3 spans 15 amino acids. Germline CDR1 and CDR2: MNHNS and SASEGT.

The genes are TRBV18 and TRBJ1-1, with a tentative D call TRBD1 (5 bases). Germline loops: CDR1 KGHSH, CDR2 LQKENI. With 3 bases removed from V and 10 bases from J, the gap between germline ends came to 12 bases. The CDR3 is 12 residues long. CDR3 sequence reads: CASSPQGPRAFF. The CDR3 nucleotides are TGTGCCAGCTCACCTCAGGGTCCGCGAGCTTTCTTT. Complete variable domain (other parts from reference TRBV18 and TRBJ1-1): NAGVMQNPRHLVRRRGQEARLRCSPMKGHSHVYWYRQLPEEGLKFMVYLQKENIIDESGMPKERFSAEFPKEGPSILRIQQVVRGDSAAYFCASSPQGPRAFFGQGTRLTVV.

As DNA, the CDR3 is TGTGCCAGTAGTCCCATTTCTGGAAACACCATATATTTT. Protein product: CASSPISGNTIYF. V is TRBV19 and J is TRBJ1-3; D gene unclear. Trimming took 5 bases from V and 1 from J, leaving 6 bases between them. This CDR3 has 13 residues. Germline V gene sequence: CDR1 LNHDA, CDR2 SQIVND (reference sequence).

The V and J genes are TRBV6-5 and TRBJ2-5, with 11 positions matching TRBD1. The junction had 7 bases not matched to a gene; V was cut back by 6 bases and J by 4 bases. This CDR3 region has 15 residues. The germline V gene encodes CDR1 MNHEY and CDR2 SVGAGI. The CDR3 is CASRRGTGGRETQYF. The DNA for the CDR3 is TGTGCCAGCAGACGCGGGACAGGGGGACGAGAGACCCAGTACTTC.

The V call is TRBV5-5, the J call TRBJ2-6; 10 bases line up with TRBD1. The V and J ends lost 4 bases and 4 bases, in that order; junction bases with no gene match: 11. The germline CDR1 and CDR2 sequences are SGHKS and YYEKEE (reference sequence). This CDR3 is 18 amino acids long. The CDR3 sequence: CASSRRTGGYLGANVLTF. In nucleotides, the CDR3 is TGTGCCAGCAGCCGAAGGACAGGGGGTTATCTCGGGGCCAACGTCCTGACTTTC.

This clone was detected only a few times. The chain joins TRBV7-3 to TRBJ2-1, with a possible D match to TRBD2 (6 bases). Germline CDR1 is SGHTA and CDR2 is FQGTGA. This CDR3 contains 16 residues. Trimming shortened V by 6 bases and J by 4 bases, and 19 bases separated the two germline ends. CDR3 in DNA: TGTGCCAGCAGTCCCTCAGGGACTCCTGATTACAATGAGCAGTTCTTC. Protein sequence: CASSPSGTPDYNEQFF.

CDR3 sequence reads: CAISPGTGGTQYF. The CDR3 DNA is TGTGCCATCAGCCCCGGGACAGGGGGGACCCAGTACTTC. The chain carries TRBV10-3 and TRBJ2-5; 11 bases agree with TRBD1. The germline V gene encodes CDR1 ENHRY and CDR2 SYGVKD. The CDR3 contains 13 residues. Unmatched junction bases numbered 4, after V lost 6 bases and J lost 7 bases.

V is TRBV7-9 and J is TRBJ1-3, with 9 bases that match TRBD1. The CDR3 is 14 amino acids. The V gene's germline CDR1 is SEHNR and CDR2 FQNEAQ (reference sequence). Trimming at V came to 10 bases and at J to 4 bases, leaving 8 bases not matched to a gene. The DNA of the CDR3 is TGTGCCATCCCAAACAGGGGGCGAGGAAACACCATATATTTT. This encodes CAIPNRGRGNTIYF.

The chain recombines TRBV5-1 with TRBJ1-2; D is perhaps TRBD1 (6 bases). Trimming took off 4 bases at V and 2 bases at J, with 15 bases between the two ends. Germline assignment: CDR1 SGHRS and CDR2 YFSETQ. CDR3 size: 15 residues. In nucleotides, the CDR3 is TGCGCCAGCAGCCCAGGACAGCCGGGGAACTATGGCTACACCTTC. This encodes CASSPGQPGNYGYTF.